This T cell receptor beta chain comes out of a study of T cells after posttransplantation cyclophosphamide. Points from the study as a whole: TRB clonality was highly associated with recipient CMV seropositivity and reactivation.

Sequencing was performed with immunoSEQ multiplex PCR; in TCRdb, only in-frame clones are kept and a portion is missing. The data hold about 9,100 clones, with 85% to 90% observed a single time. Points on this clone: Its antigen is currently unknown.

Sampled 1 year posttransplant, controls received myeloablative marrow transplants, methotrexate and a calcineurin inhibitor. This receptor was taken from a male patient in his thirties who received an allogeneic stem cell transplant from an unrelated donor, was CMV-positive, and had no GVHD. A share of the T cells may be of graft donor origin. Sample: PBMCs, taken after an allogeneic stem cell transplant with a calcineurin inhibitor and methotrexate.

The CDR3 coding sequence is TGTGCCAGCAGCTTAATGAGGGACTACGAGCAGTACTTC. Translating gives CASSLMRDYEQYF. The chain has TRBV11-1 and TRBJ2-7; D might be TRBD2 (5 bases). Germline V gives CDR1 SGHAT, CDR2 FQDESV (reference sequence). CDR3 size: 13 residues. V was clipped by 2 bases and J by 3 bases, with 8 bases between them. Complete variable domain (other parts from reference TRBV11-1 and TRBJ2-7): EAEVAQSPRYKITEKSQAVAFWCDPISGHATLYWYRQILGQGPELLVQFQDESVVDDSQLPKDRFSAERLKGVDSTLKIQPAELGDSAMYLCASSLMRDYEQYFGPGTRLTVT.